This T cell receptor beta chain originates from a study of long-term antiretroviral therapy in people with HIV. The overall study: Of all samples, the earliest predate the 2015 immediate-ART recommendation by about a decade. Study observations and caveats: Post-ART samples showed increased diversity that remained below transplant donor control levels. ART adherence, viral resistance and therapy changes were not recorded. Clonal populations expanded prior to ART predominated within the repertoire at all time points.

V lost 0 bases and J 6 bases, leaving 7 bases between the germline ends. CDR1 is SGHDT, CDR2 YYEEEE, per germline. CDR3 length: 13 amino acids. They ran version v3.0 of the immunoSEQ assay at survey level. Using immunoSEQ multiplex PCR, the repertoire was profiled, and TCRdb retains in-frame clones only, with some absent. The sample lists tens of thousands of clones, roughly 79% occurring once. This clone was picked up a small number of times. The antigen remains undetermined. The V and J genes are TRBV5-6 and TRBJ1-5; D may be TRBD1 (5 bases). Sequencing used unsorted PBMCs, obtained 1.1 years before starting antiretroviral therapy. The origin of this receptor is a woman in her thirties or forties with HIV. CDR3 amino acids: CASSLGGGQPQHF. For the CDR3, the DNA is TGTGCCAGCAGCTTGGGGGGCGGTCAGCCCCAGCATTTT. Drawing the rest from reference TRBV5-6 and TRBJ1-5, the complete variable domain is DAGVTQSPTHLIKTRGQQVTLRCSPKSGHDTVSWYQQALGQGPQFIFQYYEEEERQRGNFPDRFSGHQFPNYSSELNVNALLLGDSALYLCASSLGGGQPQHFGDGTRLSIL.